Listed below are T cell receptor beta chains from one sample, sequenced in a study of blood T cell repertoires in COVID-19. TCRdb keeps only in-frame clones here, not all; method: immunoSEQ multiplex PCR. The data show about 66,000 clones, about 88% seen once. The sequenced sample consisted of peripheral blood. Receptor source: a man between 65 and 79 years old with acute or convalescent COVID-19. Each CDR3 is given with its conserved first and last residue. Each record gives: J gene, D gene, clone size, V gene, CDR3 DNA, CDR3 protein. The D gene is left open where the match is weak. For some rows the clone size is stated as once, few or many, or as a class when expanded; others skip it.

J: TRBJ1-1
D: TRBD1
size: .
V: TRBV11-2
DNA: TGTGCCAGCAAGAGACAGGGAAGAGGGAACACTGAAGCTTTCTTT
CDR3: CASKRQGRGNTEAFF

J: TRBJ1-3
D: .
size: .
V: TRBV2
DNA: TGTGCCAGCAGCCGGGAGGGCTCTGGAAACACCATATATTTT
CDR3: CASSREGSGNTIYF

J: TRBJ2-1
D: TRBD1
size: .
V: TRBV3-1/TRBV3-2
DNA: TGTGCCAGCAGCCAAGTATTTTTTCGTGGATTAGAAACAGGGGGCGGAAGGAATGAGCAGTTCTTC
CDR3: CASSQVFFRGLETGGGRNEQFF

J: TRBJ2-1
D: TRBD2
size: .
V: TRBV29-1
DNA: TGCAGCGACGGACTAGCGGGGGGGACCTACAATGAGCAGTTCTTC
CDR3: CSDGLAGGTYNEQFF

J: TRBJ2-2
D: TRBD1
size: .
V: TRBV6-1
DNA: TGTGCCAGCAGTGAGAGACTACCCACCGCAGGGGGCTACGGGGAGCTGTTTTTT
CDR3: CASSERLPTAGGYGELFF

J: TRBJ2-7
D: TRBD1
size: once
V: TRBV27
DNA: TGTGCCAGCAGTTCCAGACAGGGCTCGTTCATGCGGTACTTC
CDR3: CASSSRQGSFMRYF

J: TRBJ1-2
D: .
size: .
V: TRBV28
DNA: TGTGCCAGCAGTCCCCGACAGCTATATGGCTACACCTTC
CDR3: CASSPRQLYGYTF

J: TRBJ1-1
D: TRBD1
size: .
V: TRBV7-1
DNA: TGTGCCAGCAGCTCCCAGTCCCTCTCGACAGGGGGCTTTTTTTCCCGGGGGATGAACACTGAAGCTTTCTTT
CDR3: CASSSQSLSTGGFFSRGMNTEAFF

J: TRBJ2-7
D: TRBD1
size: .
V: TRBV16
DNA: TGTGCCAGCAGCCATTTGTCGGGACAGGGGAGAGACGAGCAGTACTTC
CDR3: CASSHLSGQGRDEQYF

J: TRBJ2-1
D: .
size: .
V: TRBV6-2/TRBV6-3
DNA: TGTGCCAGCAGTTACATAGAAAGGGGTTCCTCCTACAATGAGCAGTTCTTC
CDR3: CASSYIERGSSYNEQFF

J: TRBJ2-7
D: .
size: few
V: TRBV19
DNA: TGTGCCAGTAGTACTCAAAGAGGCGTCGGGTGGAACGAGCAGTACTTC
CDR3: CASSTQRGVGWNEQYF

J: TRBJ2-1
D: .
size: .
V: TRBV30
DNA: TGTGCCTGGAGTGAAGTCAGTGAGCAGTTCTTC
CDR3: CAWSEVSEQFF

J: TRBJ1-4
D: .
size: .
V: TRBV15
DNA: TGTGCCACCAGCAGAGGGCCGTTGGAAAAACTGTTTTTT
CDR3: CATSRGPLEKLFF

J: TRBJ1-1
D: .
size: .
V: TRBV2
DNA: TGTGCCAGCAGGCGAGAGACAGCCAGAATGAACACTGAAGCTTTCTTT
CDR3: CASRRETARMNTEAFF

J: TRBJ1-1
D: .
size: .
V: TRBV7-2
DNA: TGTGCCAGCAGCTTAGGGGCCCAGGGCGGCACTGAAGCTTTCTTT
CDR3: CASSLGAQGGTEAFF

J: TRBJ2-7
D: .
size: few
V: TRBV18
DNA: TGTGCCAGCTCACCATCGATAGGCGGGGACAGCTTCAGCTCCTACGAGCAGTACTTC
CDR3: CASSPSIGGDSFSSYEQYF

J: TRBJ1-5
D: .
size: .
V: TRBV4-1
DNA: TGCGCCAGCAGCCCACCTTTGGTTGGGGGGAAATTTCAGCCCCAGCATTTT
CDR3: CASSPPLVGGKFQPQHF

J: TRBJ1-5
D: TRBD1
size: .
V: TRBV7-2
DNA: TGTGCCAGCAGCAGACAGGGGGCGAACAATCAGCCCCAGCATTTT
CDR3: CASSRQGANNQPQHF

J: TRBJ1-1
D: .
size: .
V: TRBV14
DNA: TGTGCCAGCAGCCAAGTCTGGGGGCAGGGAGCTTTCTTT
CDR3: CASSQVWGQGAFF

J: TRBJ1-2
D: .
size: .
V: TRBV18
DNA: TGTGCCAGCTCACCGGAGCCGAACTATGGCTACACCTTC
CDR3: CASSPEPNYGYTF

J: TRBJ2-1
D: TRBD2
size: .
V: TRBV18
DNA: TGTGCCAGCTCACCAGGACTAGCGGGGGGATTTGAAAATGAGCAGTTCTTC
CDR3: CASSPGLAGGFENEQFF

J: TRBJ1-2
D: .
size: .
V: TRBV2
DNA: TGTGCCAGCAGTGACTTGGGGGCGCGGCTCTATGGCTACACCTTC
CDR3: CASSDLGARLYGYTF

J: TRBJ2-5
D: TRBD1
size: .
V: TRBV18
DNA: TGTGCCAGCTCACCCGGACAGGCAATTACACAGTACTTC
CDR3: CASSPGQAITQYF

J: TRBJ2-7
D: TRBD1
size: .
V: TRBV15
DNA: TGTGCCACCAGCACCCGACAGGGGGCGGACGAGCAGTACTTC
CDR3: CATSTRQGADEQYF

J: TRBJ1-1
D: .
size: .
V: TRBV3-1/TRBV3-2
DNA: TGTGCCAGCAGCCTCCGGGTCGGGGGCACTGAAGCTTTCTTT
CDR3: CASSLRVGGTEAFF

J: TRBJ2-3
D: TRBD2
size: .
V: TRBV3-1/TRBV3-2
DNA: TGTGCCAGCAGCCCCAAGGGTAGCGGGGGGGGGCCACGCACAGATACGCAGTATTTT
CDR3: CASSPKGSGGGPRTDTQYF

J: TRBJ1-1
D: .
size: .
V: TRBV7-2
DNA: TGTGCCAGCAGCTCACAGGGTATTGACACTGAAGCTTTCTTT
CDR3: CASSSQGIDTEAFF

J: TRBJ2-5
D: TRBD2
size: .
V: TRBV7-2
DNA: TGTGCCAGCAGCTTAGGGCTAGCGGGGGGCGGGACCCAGTACTTC
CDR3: CASSLGLAGGGTQYF

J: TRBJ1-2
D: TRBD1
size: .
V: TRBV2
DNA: TGTGCCAGCAGTCGGGGGACAGGGGGCGCCGGCTATGGCTACACCTTC
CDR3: CASSRGTGGAGYGYTF

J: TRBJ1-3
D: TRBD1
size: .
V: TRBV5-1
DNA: TGCGCCAGCAGCTTGGTCCCGGGACAGGGAAACACCATATATTTT
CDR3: CASSLVPGQGNTIYF

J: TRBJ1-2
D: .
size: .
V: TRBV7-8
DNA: TGTGCCAGCAGCTCCGCTACGACCAGACAGAGTAACTATGGCTACACCTTC
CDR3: CASSSATTRQSNYGYTF

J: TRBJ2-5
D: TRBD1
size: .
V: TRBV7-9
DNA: TGTGCCAGCAGCTTACGACAGGGGAAAGAGACCCAGTACTTC
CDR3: CASSLRQGKETQYF

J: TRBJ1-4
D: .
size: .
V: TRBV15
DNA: TGTGCCACCAGCAGAGAGGCTCTGTTACAACTGTTTTTT
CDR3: CATSREALLQLFF

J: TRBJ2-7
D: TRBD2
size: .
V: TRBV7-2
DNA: TGTGCCAGCAGCTTCTTACTAGCGGGGTACGAGCAGTACTTC
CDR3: CASSFLLAGYEQYF

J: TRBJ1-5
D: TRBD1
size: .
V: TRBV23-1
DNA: TGCGCCAGCAGTCAATCGGATGAAAGGGGGCACAATCAGCCCCAGCATTTT
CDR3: CASSQSDERGHNQPQHF